The 15 T cell receptor beta chains given below trace back to one sample, sequenced in a study of cytomegalovirus exposure and HLA in healthy donors. The PCR was carried out with 60 Vbeta primers and 13 Jbeta primers. Clones were sequenced by immunoSEQ multiplex PCR, and TCRdb holds only the in-frame ones, with some missing. Its table records roughly 190,000 clones. Sequences were obtained from PBMCs. These receptors were collected from a woman under 30 in good health and CMV-seropositive.

V and J are TRBV6-4 and TRBJ1-2; D not resolved. With 7 bases removed from V and 6 bases from J, the gap between germline ends came to 15 bases. The germline V gene has CDR1 MRHNA and CDR2 SNTAGT. The CDR3 loop spans 13 amino acids. Here the CDR3 DNA reads TGTGCCAGCACTGCAGGTTCAGGCAATGGCTACACCTTC. Residues: CASTAGSGNGYTF.

To note about this clone: Other nucleotide sequences in the sample specify the same CDR3. This chain links TRBV7-2 with TRBJ2-7, with no clear D. CDR3 size: 13 residues. CDR1 is SGHTA, CDR2 FQGNSA, per germline. Trimming took off 3 bases at V and 3 bases at J, with 9 bases between the two ends. The CDR3 DNA is TGTGCCAGCAGCTTGGTCCAGCGCTACGAGCAGTACTTC. The encoded protein is CASSLVQRYEQYF.

CDR3 amino acids: CASSYSRSNQPQHF. CDR3 nucleotide sequence: TGTGCCAGCAGTTACTCGAGAAGCAATCAGCCCCAGCATTTT. The V and J genes are TRBV6-5 and TRBJ1-5, with D unclear. Trimming took 0 bases from V and 1 from J, leaving 4 bases between them. Per the germline V gene, CDR1 is MNHEY and CDR2 is SVGAGI. The CDR3 runs 14 residues.

The rearrangement links TRBV7-9 to TRBJ2-3; TRBD1 matches at 8 bases. CDR3 size: 15 residues. The germline gives CDR1 SEHNR, CDR2 FQNEAQ (reference sequence). Trimming cost V 1 base and J 2 bases; bases outside gene matches: 2. The CDR3 DNA follows: TGTGCCAGCAGCTTAGGACAGGGGTACACAGATACGCAGTATTTT. It specifies CASSLGQGYTDTQYF.

The chain couples TRBV4-1 to TRBJ1-2; D perhaps matches TRBD1 (5 bases). The V and J ends lost 3 bases and 6 bases respectively, with 26 bases between them. CDR1 and CDR2 (germline): MGHRA, YSYEKL. CDR3 size: 18 residues. CDR3 sequence reads: CASSHGSGWGRDPNGYTF. CDR3 coding DNA: TGCGCCAGCAGCCATGGGAGCGGGTGGGGCAGGGACCCCAATGGCTACACCTTC.

On this clone: Other nucleotide sequences from this sample produce the same CDR3. The J gene is TRBJ1-5, the V gene TRBV5-1, with TRBD1 as a possible D gene (6 bases). The CDR3 is made up of 15 amino acids. Trimming took off 0 bases at V and 4 bases at J, with 11 bases between the two ends. Germline V gene sequence: CDR1 SGHRS, CDR2 YFSETQ. CDR3 bases: TGCGCCAGCAGCTTGGAGGGGGGAGGGAATCAGCCCCAGCATTTT. Its protein is CASSLEGGGNQPQHF.

V and J are TRBV6-1 and TRBJ2-7; the D gene is possibly TRBD2 (6 bases). Germline V gives CDR1 MNHNS, CDR2 SASEGT. The CDR3 is 15 residues long. V lost 5 bases and J 0 bases, leaving 14 bases between the germline ends. CDR3 nucleotides: TGTGCCAGCAGTTCTAGACTAGAAGCCTCCTACGAGCAGTACTTC. Residues: CASSSRLEASYEQYF.

The rearrangement uses TRBV30 and TRBJ2-1; tentatively, D is TRBD2 (6 bases). This CDR3 has 13 residues. Germline-derived CDR1 and CDR2 are GTSNPN and SVGIG (reference sequence). Trimming took off 2 bases at V and 12 bases at J, with 17 bases between the two ends. The CDR3 DNA reads as TGTGCCTGGAGTACCGGGACTTCTCTCCGGCAGTTCTTC. Protein: CAWSTGTSLRQFF.

A word on this clone: The same CDR3 arises from other DNA sequences in this sample as well. This sequence joins TRBV7-2 and TRBJ1-5; maybe TRBD1 (5 bases). Germline CDR1 reads SGHTA; CDR2 reads FQGNSA. V gave up 5 bases and J gave up 5 bases, with 10 bases separating them. The CDR3 contains 13 residues. CDR3: CASSPDRDQPQHF. The DNA of the CDR3 is TGTGCCAGCAGCCCCGACAGAGATCAGCCCCAGCATTTT.

The gene calls are TRBV29-1 and TRBJ1-2, with 8 bases fitting TRBD1. The CDR3 is made up of 13 amino acids. The V segment lost 3 bases and the J segment 8 bases; nucleotides outside the gene matches: 8. CDR1 SQVTM and CDR2 ANQGSEA come from the germline V gene. The CDR3 coding sequence is TGCAGCGTTGACTTCCAGGGGGCGGTAGGCTACACCTTC. Protein sequence: CSVDFQGAVGYTF.

This chain links TRBV7-9 with TRBJ2-5; 7 bases line up with TRBD1. Germline assignment: CDR1 SEHNR and CDR2 FQNEAQ (reference sequence). Losses at the gene ends were 1 base for V and 1 base for J; bases not matched to a gene: 9. CDR3 size: 17 residues. The CDR3, as DNA: TGTGCCAGCAGCTTAGGGACAGGTCGCCCGGCCCAAGAGACCCAGTACTTC. Its translation is CASSLGTGRPAQETQYF.

The genes are TRBV2 and TRBJ1-3; D possibly corresponds to TRBD1 (6 bases). CDR1 and CDR2 (germline): SNHLY, FYNNEI. The length of the CDR3 is 19 residues. The V end lost 6 bases, the J end lost 4 bases, and 28 bases lay between the germline ends. The CDR3 DNA reads TGTGCCAGCAGGGGGACGTGGACAGCCGAAGTGGTGTTAGGAAACACCATATATTTT. This sequence encodes CASRGTWTAEVVLGNTIYF.

The rearrangement joins TRBV19 to TRBJ2-1; 11 bases match TRBD2. V lost 4 bases and J lost 9; bases outside the gene matches: 8. Per the germline V gene, CDR1 is LNHDA and CDR2 is SQIVND (reference sequence). The CDR3 sequence is 15 residues long. Here the CDR3 reads CASSTIGTSGFEQFF. For the CDR3, the DNA is TGTGCCAGTAGTACGATCGGGACTAGCGGTTTTGAGCAGTTCTTC.

The chain carries TRBV19 and TRBJ1-4, with D maybe TRBD1 (6 bases). Germline V lookup: CDR1 LNHDA, CDR2 SQIVND (reference sequence). Trimming took off 3 bases at V and 8 bases at J, with 22 bases between the two ends. The CDR3 consists of 17 residues. CDR3 protein: CASSISGTRKGNEKLFF. The CDR3 DNA sequence: TGTGCCAGTAGTATTTCCGGGACAAGAAAGGGTAACGAAAAACTGTTTTTT.

The V call is TRBV9, the J call TRBJ2-2; 7 bases map to TRBD1. The CDR3 runs to 16 residues. Trimming cost V 3 bases and J 0 bases; bases outside gene matches: 5. Per germline, CDR1 SGDLS and CDR2 YYNGEE. For the CDR3, the DNA is TGTGCCAGCAGCGCCCGGACAGGAACGAACACCGGGGAGCTGTTTTTT. This sequence encodes CASSARTGTNTGELFF. The whole variable domain, remainder taken from reference TRBV9 and TRBJ2-2, is DSGVTQTPKHLITATGQRVTLRCSPRSGDLSVYWYQQSLDQGLQFLIQYYNGEERAKGNILERFSAQQFPDLHSELNLSSLELGDSALYFCASSARTGTNTGELFFGEGSRLTVL.